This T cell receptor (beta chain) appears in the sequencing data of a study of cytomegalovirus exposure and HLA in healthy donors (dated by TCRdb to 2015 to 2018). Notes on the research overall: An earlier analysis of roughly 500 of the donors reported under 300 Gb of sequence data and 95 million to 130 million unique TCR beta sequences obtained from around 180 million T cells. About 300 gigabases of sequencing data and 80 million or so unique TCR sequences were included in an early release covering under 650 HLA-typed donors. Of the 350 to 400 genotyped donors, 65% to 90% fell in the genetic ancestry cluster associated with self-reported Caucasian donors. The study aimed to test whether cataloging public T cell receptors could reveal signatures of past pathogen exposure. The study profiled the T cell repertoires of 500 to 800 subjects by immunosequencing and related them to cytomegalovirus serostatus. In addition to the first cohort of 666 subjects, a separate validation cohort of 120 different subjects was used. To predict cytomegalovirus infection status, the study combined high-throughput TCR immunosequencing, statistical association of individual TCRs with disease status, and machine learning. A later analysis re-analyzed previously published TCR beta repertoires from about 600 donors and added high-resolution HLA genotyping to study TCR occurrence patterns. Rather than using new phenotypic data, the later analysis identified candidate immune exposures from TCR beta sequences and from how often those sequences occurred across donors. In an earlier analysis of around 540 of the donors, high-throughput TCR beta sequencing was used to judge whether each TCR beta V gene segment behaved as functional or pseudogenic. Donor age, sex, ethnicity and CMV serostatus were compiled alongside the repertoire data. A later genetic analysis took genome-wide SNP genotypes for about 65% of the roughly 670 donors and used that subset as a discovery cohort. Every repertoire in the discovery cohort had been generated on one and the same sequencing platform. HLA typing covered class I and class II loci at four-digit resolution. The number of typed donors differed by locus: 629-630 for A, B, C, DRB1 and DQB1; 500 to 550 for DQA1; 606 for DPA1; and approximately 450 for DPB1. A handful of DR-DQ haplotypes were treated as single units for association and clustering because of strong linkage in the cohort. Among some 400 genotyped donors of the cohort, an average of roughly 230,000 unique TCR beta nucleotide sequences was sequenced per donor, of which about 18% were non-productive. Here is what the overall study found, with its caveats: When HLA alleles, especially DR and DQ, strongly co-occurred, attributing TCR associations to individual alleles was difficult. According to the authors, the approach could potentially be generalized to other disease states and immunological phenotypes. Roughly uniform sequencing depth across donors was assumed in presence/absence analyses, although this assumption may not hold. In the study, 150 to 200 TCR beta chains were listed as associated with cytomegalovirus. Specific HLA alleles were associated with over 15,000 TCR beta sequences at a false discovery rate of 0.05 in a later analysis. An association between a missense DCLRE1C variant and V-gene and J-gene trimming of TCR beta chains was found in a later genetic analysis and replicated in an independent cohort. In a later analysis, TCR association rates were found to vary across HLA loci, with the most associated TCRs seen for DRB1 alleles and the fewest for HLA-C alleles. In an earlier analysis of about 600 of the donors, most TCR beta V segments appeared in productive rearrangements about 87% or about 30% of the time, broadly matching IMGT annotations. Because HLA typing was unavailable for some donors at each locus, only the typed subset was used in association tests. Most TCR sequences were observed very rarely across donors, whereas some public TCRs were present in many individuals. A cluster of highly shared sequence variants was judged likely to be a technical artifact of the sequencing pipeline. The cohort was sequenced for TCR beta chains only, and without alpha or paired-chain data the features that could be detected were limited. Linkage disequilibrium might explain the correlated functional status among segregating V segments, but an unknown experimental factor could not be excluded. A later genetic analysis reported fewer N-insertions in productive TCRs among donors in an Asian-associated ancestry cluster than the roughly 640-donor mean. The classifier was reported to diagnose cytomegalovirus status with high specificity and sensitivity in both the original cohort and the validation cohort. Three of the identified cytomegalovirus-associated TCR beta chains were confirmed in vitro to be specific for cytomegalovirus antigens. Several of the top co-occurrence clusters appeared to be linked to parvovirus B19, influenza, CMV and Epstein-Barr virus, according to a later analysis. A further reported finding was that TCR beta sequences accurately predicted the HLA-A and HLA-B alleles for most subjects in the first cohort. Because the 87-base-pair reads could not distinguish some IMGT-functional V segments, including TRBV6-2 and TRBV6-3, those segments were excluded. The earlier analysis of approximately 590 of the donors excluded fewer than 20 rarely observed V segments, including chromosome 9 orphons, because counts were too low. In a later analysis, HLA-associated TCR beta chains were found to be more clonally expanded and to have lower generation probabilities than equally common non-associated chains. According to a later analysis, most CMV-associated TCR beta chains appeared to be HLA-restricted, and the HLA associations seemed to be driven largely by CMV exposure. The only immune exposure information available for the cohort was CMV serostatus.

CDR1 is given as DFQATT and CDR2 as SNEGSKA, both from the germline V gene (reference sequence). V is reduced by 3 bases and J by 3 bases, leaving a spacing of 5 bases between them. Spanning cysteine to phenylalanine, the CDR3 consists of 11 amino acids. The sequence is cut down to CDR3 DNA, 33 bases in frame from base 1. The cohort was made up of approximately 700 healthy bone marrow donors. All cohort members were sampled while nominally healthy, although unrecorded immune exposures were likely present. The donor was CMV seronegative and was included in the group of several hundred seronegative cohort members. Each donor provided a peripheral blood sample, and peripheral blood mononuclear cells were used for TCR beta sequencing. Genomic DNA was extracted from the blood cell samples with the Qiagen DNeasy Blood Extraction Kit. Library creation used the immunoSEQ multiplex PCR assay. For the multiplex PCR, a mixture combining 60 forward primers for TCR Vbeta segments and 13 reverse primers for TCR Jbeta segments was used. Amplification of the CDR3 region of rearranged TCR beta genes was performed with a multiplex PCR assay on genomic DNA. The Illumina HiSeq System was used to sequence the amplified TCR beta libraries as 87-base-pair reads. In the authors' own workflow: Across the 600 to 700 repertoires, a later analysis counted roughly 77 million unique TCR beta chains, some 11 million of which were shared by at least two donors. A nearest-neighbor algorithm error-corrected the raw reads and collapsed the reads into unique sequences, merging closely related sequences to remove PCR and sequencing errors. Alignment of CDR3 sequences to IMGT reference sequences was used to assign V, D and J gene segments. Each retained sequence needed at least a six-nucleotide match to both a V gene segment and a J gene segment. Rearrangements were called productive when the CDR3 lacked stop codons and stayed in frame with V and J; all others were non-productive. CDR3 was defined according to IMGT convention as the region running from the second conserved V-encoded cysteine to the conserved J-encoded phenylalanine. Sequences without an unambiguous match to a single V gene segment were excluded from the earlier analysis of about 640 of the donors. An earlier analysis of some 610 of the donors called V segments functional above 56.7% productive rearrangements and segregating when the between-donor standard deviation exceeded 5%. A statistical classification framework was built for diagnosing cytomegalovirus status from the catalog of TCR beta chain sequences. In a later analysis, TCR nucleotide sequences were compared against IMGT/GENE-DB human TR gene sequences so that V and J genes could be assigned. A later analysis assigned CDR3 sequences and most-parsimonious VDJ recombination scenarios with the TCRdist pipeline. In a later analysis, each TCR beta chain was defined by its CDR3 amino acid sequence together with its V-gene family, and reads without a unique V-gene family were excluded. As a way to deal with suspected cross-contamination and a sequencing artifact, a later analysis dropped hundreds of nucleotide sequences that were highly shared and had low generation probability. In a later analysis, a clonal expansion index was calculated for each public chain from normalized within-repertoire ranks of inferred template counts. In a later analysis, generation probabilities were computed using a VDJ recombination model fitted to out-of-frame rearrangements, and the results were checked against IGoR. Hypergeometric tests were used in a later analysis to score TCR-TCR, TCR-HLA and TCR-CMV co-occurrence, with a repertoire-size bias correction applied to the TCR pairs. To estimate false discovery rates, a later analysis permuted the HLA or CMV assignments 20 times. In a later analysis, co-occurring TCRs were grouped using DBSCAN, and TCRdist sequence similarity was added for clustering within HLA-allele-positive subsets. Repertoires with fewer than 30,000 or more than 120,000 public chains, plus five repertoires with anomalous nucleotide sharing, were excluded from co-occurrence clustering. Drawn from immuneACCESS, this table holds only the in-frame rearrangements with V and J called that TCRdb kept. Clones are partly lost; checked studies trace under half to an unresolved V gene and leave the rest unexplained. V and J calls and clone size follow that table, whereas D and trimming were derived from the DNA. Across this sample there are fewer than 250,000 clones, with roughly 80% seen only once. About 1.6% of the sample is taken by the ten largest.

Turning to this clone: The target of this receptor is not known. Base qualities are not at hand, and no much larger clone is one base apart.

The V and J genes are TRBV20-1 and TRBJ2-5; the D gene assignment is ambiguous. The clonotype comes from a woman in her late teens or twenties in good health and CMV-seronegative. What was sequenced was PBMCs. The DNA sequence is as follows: TGCAGTGCTAGTTCCGAAGAGACCCAGTACTTC. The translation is CSASSEETQYF.